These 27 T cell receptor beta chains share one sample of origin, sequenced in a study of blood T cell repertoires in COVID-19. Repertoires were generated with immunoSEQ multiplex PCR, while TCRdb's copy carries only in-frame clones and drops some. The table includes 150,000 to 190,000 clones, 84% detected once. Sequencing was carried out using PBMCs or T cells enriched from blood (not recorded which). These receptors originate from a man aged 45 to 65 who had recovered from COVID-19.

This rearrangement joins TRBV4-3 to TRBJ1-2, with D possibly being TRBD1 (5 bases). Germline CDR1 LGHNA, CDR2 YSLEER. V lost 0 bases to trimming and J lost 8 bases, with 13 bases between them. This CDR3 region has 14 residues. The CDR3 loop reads CASSQDNGGRGYTF. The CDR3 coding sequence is TGCGCCAGCAGCCAAGATAACGGGGGTCGGGGCTACACCTTC.

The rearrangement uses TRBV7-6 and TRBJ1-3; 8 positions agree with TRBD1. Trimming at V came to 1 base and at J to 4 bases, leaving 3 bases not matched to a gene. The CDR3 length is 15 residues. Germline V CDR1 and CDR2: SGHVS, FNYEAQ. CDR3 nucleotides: TGTGCCAGCAGCTTAGGCAGGGGGCAAGGAAACACCATATATTTT. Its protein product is CASSLGRGQGNTIYF.

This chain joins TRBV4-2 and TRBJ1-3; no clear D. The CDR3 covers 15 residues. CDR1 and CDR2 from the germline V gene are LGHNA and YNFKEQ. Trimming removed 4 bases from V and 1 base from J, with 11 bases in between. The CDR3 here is CASSLSETSGNTIYF. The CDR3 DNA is TGTGCCAGCAGCCTTTCCGAGACATCTGGAAACACCATATATTTT.

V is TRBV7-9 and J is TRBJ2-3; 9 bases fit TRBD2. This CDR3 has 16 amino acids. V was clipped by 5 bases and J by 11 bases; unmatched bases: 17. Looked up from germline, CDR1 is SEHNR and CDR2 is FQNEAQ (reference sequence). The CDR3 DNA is TGTGCCAGCAGCACCTCGGGACTAGCTAAGCCAGGGGGGCAGTATTTT. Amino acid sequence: CASSTSGLAKPGGQYF.

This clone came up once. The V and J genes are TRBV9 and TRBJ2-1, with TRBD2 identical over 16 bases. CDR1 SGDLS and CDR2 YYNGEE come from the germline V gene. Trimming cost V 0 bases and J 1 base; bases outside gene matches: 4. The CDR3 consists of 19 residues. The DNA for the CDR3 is TGTGCCAGCAGCGTAGCGGGACTAGCGGGGGGGCTTTCCTACAATGAGCAGTTCTTC. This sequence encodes CASSVAGLAGGLSYNEQFF.

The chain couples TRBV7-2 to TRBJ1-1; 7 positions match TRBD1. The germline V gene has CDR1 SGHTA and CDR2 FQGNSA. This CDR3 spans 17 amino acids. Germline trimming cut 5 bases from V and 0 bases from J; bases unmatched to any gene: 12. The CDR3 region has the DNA TGTGCCAGCAGCCCGGCCGGGACAGTACTTGTGAACACTGAAGCTTTCTTT. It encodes CASSPAGTVLVNTEAFF.

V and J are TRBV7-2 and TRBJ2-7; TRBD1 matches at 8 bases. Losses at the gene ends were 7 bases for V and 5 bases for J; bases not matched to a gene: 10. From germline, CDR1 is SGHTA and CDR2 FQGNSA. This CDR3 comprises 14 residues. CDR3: CASTPTGVIHEQYF. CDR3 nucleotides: TGTGCCAGCACCCCGACAGGGGTTATCCACGAGCAGTACTTC.

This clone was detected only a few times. This chain's CDR3 is CASSPGGLSNEQFF. For the CDR3, the DNA is TGTGCCAGCAGCCCGGGGGGGCTGAGCAATGAGCAGTTCTTC. J is TRBJ2-1 and V is TRBV7-2; 8 nucleotides match TRBD2. CDR3 length equals 14 residues. In germline, CDR1 is SGHTA, CDR2 FQGNSA. The V gene end was trimmed by 5 bases and the J gene end by 6 bases; junction bases not matched to a gene: 6.

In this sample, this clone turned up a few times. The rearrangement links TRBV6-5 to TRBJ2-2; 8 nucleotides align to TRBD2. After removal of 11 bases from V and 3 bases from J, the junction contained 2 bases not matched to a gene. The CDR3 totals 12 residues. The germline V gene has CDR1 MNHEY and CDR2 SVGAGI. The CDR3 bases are TGTGCCGCGCGGGGGGACACCGGGGAGCTGTTTTTT. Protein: CAARGDTGELFF.

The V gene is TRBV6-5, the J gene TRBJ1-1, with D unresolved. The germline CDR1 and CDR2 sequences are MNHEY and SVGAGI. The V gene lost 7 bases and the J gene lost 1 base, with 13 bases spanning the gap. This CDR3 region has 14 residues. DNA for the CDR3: TGTGCCAGCACCGCAGGTCCGGCGAACACTGAAGCTTTCTTT. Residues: CASTAGPANTEAFF.

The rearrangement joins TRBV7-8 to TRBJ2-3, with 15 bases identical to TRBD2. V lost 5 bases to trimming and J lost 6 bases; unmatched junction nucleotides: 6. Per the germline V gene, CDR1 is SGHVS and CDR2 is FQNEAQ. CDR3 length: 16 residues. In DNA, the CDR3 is TGTGCCAGCAGCAAAAGGACTAGCGGGGGGGCGGATACGCAGTATTTT. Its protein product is CASSKRTSGGADTQYF.

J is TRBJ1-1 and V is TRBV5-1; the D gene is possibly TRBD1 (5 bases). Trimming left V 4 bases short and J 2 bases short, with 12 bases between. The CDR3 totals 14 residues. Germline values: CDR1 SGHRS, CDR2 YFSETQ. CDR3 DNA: TGCGCCAGCAGCATCCGGGACTCTAACACTGAAGCTTTCTTT. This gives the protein CASSIRDSNTEAFF.

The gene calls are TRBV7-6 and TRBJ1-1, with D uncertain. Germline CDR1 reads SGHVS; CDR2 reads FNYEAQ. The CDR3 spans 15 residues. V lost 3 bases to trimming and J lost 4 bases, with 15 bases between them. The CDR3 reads CASSFSPGTLTEAFF. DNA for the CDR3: TGTGCCAGCAGCTTTAGTCCAGGTACCCTCACTGAAGCTTTCTTT.

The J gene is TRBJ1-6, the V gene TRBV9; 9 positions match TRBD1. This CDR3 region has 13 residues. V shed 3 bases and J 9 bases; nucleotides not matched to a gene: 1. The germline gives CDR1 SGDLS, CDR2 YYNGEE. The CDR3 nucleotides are TGTGCCAGCAGCGGGGACAGGGCTTCACCCCTCCACTTT. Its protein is CASSGDRASPLHF.

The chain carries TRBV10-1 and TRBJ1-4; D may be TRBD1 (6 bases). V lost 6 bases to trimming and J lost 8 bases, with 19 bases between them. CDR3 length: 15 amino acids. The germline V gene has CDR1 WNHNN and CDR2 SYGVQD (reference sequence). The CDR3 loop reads CASRSPRGWGEKLFF. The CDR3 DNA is TGCGCCAGCAGGTCCCCCAGGGGTTGGGGGGAAAAACTGTTTTTT.

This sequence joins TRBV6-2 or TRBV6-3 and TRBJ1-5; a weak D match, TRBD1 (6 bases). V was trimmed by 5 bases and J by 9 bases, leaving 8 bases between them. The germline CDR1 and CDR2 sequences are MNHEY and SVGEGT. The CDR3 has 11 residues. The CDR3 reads CASSTRGPQHF. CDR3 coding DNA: TGTGCCAGCAGTACCAGGGGGCCCCAGCATTTT.

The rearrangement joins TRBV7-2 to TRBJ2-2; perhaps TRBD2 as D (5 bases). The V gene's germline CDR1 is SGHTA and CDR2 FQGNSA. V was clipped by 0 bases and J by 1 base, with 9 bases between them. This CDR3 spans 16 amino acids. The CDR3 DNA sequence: TGTGCCAGCAGCTTAGCGCGGGCTGTGAACACCGGGGAGCTGTTTTTT. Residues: CASSLARAVNTGELFF.

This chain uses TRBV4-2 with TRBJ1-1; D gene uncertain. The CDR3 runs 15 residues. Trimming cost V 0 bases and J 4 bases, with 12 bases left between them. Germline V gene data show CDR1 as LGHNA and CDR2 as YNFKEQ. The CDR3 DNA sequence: TGTGCCAGCAGCCAAGAGAGGCTTGCGGCCACTGAAGCTTTCTTT. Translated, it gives CASSQERLAATEAFF.

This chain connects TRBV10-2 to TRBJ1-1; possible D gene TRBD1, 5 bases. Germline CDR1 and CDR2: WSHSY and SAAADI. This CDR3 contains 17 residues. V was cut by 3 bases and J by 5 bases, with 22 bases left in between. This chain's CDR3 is CASSDLSGRGSGTEAFF. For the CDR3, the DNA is TGCGCCAGCAGTGACCTCTCTGGGAGGGGTAGTGGAACTGAAGCTTTCTTT.

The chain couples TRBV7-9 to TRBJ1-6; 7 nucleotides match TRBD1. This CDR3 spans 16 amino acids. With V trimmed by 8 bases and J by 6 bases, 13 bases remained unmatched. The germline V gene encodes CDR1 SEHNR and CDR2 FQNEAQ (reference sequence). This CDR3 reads CASDGRTGGLNSPLHF. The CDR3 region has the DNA TGTGCCAGCGACGGACGGACAGGCGGCCTTAATTCACCCCTCCACTTT. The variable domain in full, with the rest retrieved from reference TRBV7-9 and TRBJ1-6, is DTGVSQNPRHKITKRGQNVTFRCDPISEHNRLYWYRQTLGQGPEFLTYFQNEAQLEKSRLLSDRFSAERPKGSFSTLEIQRTEQGDSAMYLCASDGRTGGLNSPLHFGNGTRLTVT.

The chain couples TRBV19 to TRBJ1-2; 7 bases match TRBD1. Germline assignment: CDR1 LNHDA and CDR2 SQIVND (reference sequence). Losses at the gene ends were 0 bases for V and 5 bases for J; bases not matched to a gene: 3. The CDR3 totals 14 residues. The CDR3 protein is CASSIDRGRYGYTF. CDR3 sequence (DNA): TGTGCCAGTAGTATAGACAGGGGGAGATATGGCTACACCTTC.

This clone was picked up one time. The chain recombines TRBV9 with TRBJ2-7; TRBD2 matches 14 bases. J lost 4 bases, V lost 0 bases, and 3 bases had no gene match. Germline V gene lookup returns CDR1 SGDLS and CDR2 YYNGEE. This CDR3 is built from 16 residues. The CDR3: CASSVGGTSGGYEQYF. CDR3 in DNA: TGTGCCAGCAGCGTAGGTGGGACTAGCGGGGGTTACGAGCAGTACTTC.

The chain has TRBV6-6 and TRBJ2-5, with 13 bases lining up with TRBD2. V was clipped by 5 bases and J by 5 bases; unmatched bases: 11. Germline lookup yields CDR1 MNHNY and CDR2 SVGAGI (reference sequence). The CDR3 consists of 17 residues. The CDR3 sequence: CASSPGTSGALPETQYF. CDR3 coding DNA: TGTGCCAGCAGTCCCGGGACTAGCGGGGCCCTACCGGAGACCCAGTACTTC.

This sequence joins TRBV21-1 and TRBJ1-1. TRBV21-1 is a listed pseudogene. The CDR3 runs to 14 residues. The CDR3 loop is CASSKEEGIPEAFF. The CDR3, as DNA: TGTGCCAGCAGCAAAGAGGAGGGTATCCCTGAAGCTTTCTTT.

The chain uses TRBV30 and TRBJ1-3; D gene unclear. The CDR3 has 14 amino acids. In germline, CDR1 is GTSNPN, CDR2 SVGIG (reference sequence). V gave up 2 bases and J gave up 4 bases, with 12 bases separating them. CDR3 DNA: TGTGCCTGGAGTCAGGATAGTTTCGGAAACACCATATATTTT. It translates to CAWSQDSFGNTIYF.

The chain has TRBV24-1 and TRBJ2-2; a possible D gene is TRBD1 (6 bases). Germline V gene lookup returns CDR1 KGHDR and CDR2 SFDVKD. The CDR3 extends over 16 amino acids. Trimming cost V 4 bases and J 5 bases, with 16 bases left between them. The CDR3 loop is CATSDWDTSGTGELFF. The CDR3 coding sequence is TGTGCCACCAGTGACTGGGACACTTCAGGGACCGGGGAGCTGTTTTTT.

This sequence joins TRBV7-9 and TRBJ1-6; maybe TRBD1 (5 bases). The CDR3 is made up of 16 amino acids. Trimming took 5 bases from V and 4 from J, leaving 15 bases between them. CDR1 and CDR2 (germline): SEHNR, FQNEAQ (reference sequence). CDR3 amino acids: CASSPPPGGYNSPLHF. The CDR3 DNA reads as TGTGCCAGCAGCCCACCCCCCGGGGGATATAATTCACCCCTCCACTTT. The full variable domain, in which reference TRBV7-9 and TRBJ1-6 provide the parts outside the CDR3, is DTGVSQNPRHKITKRGQNVTFRCDPISEHNRLYWYRQTLGQGPEFLTYFQNEAQLEKSRLLSDRFSAERPKGSFSTLEIQRTEQGDSAMYLCASSPPPGGYNSPLHFGNGTRLTVT.